Listed here are 22 T cell receptor beta chains from one sample, sequenced in a study of identical twins. A single record per CDR3 protein comes from TCRdb applying MiXCR to the 5' RACE reads. The sample carries approximately 240,000 distinct CDR3 sequences, roughly 13% recorded once. Sequenced sample: memory (CD45RO+) T cells sorted from blood. The receptors stem from a woman aged 18 to 35 in good health.

The sample holds a few counts of this clonotype. This rearrangement joins TRBV9 to TRBJ2-1; tentatively, D is TRBD2 (5 bases). Between the trimmed V and J ends, which lost 2 bases and 5 bases, there was a span of 17 bases. This CDR3 spans 16 amino acids. From germline, CDR1 is SGDLS and CDR2 YYNGEE. The CDR3 coding sequence is TGTGCCAGCAGCGTCGGACTCTCACCCGGGGACAATGAGCAGTTCTTC. This encodes CASSVGLSPGDNEQFF.

The chain combines TRBV6-5 with TRBJ1-2, with 7 bases that match TRBD1. The J segment lost 4 bases and the V segment lost 4 bases, leaving 6 bases of the junction unmatched. Germline CDR1 is MNHEY and CDR2 is SVGAGI. The CDR3 has 14 residues. Here the CDR3 reads CASSSTGFGYGYTF. The DNA of the CDR3 is TGTGCCAGCAGTTCGACAGGGTTTGGCTATGGCTACACCTTC.

This clonotype was observed at least ten times. The rearrangement uses TRBV11-2 and TRBJ2-2; TRBD1 aligns across 7 bases. Trimming at V came to 3 bases and at J to 5 bases, leaving 6 bases not matched to a gene. This CDR3 has 15 amino acids. Per germline, CDR1 SGHAT and CDR2 FQNNGV. CDR3: CASSFGQVGTGELFF. The CDR3 nucleotides read TGTGCCAGCAGCTTCGGACAGGTCGGGACCGGGGAGCTGTTTTTT. Combining the CDR3 with reference TRBV11-2 and TRBJ2-2 gives the whole variable domain EAGVAQSPRYKIIEKRQSVAFWCNPISGHATLYWYQQILGQGPKLLIQFQNNGVVDDSQLPKDRFSAERLKGVDSTLKIQPAKLEDSAVYLCASSFGQVGTGELFFGEGSRLTVL.

This chain joins TRBV20-1 and TRBJ1-2; TRBD1 agrees at 9 bases. Trimming at V came to 5 bases and at J to 4 bases, leaving 11 bases not matched to a gene. The germline V gene has CDR1 DFQATT and CDR2 SNEGSKA (reference sequence). The CDR3 runs 15 residues. The CDR3 reads CSASTGTGISYGYTF. The CDR3 nucleotides read TGCAGTGCTTCTACCGGGACAGGGATCAGCTATGGCTACACCTTC.

This clonotype occurred a few times. The rearrangement joins TRBV3-1 to TRBJ2-1, with 9 bases aligning to TRBD2. Germline V gene sequence: CDR1 LGHDT, CDR2 YNNKEL (reference sequence). CDR3 length: 16 residues. V shed 2 bases, J shed 5 bases, and the junction held 7 bases outside the gene matches. CDR3 sequence reads: CASSQIVLAGNNEQFF. The CDR3 coding sequence is TGTGCCAGCAGCCAAATAGTACTAGCGGGCAACAATGAGCAGTTCTTC.

This clonotype was found a few times. The chain combines TRBV20-1 with TRBJ1-5; D is unclear. This CDR3 has 13 amino acids. V lost 3 bases and J lost 4, with 10 bases in between. Germline assignment: CDR1 DFQATT and CDR2 SNEGSKA (reference sequence). Here the CDR3 reads CSARYGENQPQHF. CDR3 coding DNA: TGCAGTGCTAGGTACGGGGAGAATCAGCCCCAGCATTTT.

This clonotype was recorded at least ten times. V gene TRBV5-1 combines with J gene TRBJ2-2, with 7 bases identical to TRBD2. Germline CDR1 and CDR2: SGHRS and YFSETQ. V dropped 7 bases and J dropped 3; count of bases not matched to a gene: 3. The CDR3 totals 13 residues. The CDR3 region is CASGEGYTGELFF. DNA for the CDR3: TGCGCCAGCGGGGAGGGCTACACCGGGGAGCTGTTTTTT. Supplemented by reference TRBV5-1 and TRBJ2-2, the full variable domain reads KAGVTQTPRYLIKTRGQQVTLSCSPISGHRSVSWYQQTPGQGLQFLFEYFSETQRNKGNFPGRFSGRQFSNSRSEMNVSTLELGDSALYLCASGEGYTGELFFGEGSRLTVL.

The table lists this clonotype with many counts. This rearrangement joins TRBV2 to TRBJ1-5, with TRBD1 matching 8 bases. The CDR3 loop spans 15 amino acids. Germline CDR1 reads SNHLY; CDR2 reads FYNNEI. The trim removed 2 bases at V and 6 bases at J, leaving 6 bases unmatched. CDR3 bases: TGTGCCAGCAGTGAACAACAGGGGGTGGGTCAGCCCCAGCATTTT. Translated: CASSEQQGVGQPQHF.

This chain's CDR3 is CSVKMGAGGPIEQFF. The CDR3 nucleotides read TGCAGCGTTAAAATGGGAGCGGGAGGGCCAATTGAGCAGTTCTTC. The rearrangement links TRBV29-1 to TRBJ2-1; 10 bases map to TRBD2. Losses at the gene ends were 5 bases for V and 9 bases for J; bases not matched to a gene: 13. The CDR3 has 15 residues. CDR1 is SQVTM, CDR2 ANQGSEA, per germline.

This chain uses TRBV2 with TRBJ2-6, with TRBD1 matching over 7 bases. CDR3 size: 18 residues. The J segment lost 0 bases and the V segment lost 5 bases, leaving 10 bases of the junction unmatched. Germline V CDR1 and CDR2: SNHLY, FYNNEI. The CDR3 region has the DNA TGTGCCAGCAGTTTATCCGGGACAGCTTTCTCTGGGGCCAACGTCCTGACTTTC. This codes for CASSLSGTAFSGANVLTF.

The chain employs TRBV6-4 and TRBJ1-1; D ambiguous. The CDR3 extends over 13 amino acids. V gave up 2 bases and J gave up 4 bases, with 8 bases separating them. The germline V gene has CDR1 MRHNA and CDR2 SNTAGT. The CDR3 DNA reads as TGTGCCAGCAGTGACGTCCGGGGCACTGAAGCTTTCTTT. Protein: CASSDVRGTEAFF.

The chain combines TRBV7-2 with TRBJ2-1, with D unresolved. The CDR3 runs to 14 residues. V was shortened by 4 bases and J by 3 bases, with 10 bases between the two germline ends. Germline loops: CDR1 SGHTA, CDR2 FQGNSA. CDR3 bases: TGTGCCAGCAGCTCTCTGGCGAGCTACAATGAGCAGTTCTTC. Its protein is CASSSLASYNEQFF.

The V call is TRBV24-1, the J call TRBJ2-7; TRBD2 agrees at 14 bases. The CDR3 loop spans 16 amino acids. Germline-derived CDR1 and CDR2 are KGHDR and SFDVKD. After removal of 4 bases from V and 7 bases from J, the junction contained 8 bases not matched to a gene. The CDR3 nucleotides are TGTGCCACCAGTGAGGGGACTAGCGGGAGAGGAAGGGAGCAGTACTTC. Protein sequence: CATSEGTSGRGREQYF.

This chain connects TRBV10-2 to TRBJ2-1, with D possibly TRBD2 on 5 matching bases. The germline V gene has CDR1 WSHSY and CDR2 SAAADI. V was clipped by 7 bases and J by 2 bases, with 12 bases between them. This CDR3 has 14 amino acids. The CDR3 here is CASTRDEPYNEQFF. The CDR3 DNA reads TGCGCCAGCACCCGGGATGAACCCTACAATGAGCAGTTCTTC.

This rearrangement joins TRBV7-2 to TRBJ2-3; D is uncertain. The CDR3 is 12 amino acids. Trimming took off 5 bases at V and 6 bases at J, with 9 bases between the two ends. Germline V CDR1 and CDR2: SGHTA, FQGNSA. CDR3 sequence: CASSLRWDTQYF. The CDR3, as DNA: TGTGCCAGCAGCCTGAGGTGGGATACGCAGTATTTT.

The sample holds a few counts of this clonotype. The chain carries TRBV30 and TRBJ2-7, with a possible D match to TRBD1 (6 bases). With 2 bases removed from V and 1 base from J, the gap between germline ends came to 18 bases. Germline values: CDR1 GTSNPN, CDR2 SVGIG (reference sequence). The CDR3 loop spans 16 amino acids. CDR3 residues: CAWSRGNGIQSYEQYF. The CDR3, as DNA: TGTGCCTGGAGTAGGGGGAATGGCATCCAATCCTACGAGCAGTACTTC.

V is TRBV9 and J is TRBJ2-1; D is unclear. Germline values: CDR1 SGDLS, CDR2 YYNGEE. This CDR3 spans 14 amino acids. Trimming pared 4 bases from V and 10 bases from J, leaving 18 bases between. CDR3: CASSNSIPISEQFF. DNA for the CDR3: TGTGCCAGCAGCAATAGTATCCCCATCTCCGAGCAGTTCTTC.

This clonotype has ten or more counts. The V call is TRBV7-9, the J call TRBJ1-2; D not certain. Germline lookup yields CDR1 SEHNR and CDR2 FQNEAQ (reference sequence). This CDR3 has 11 residues. Trimming took 5 bases from V and 2 from J, leaving 3 bases between them. In DNA form, the CDR3 reads TGTGCCAGCAGCGCGAACTATGGCTACACCTTC. Its translation is CASSANYGYTF.

This clonotype was observed many times. The J gene is TRBJ1-1, the V gene TRBV5-6, with a weak D call TRBD1 (6 bases). Trimming cost V 0 bases and J 0 bases, with 18 bases left between them. The CDR3 contains 18 residues. Germline V gene data show CDR1 as SGHDT and CDR2 as YYEEEE. In DNA, the CDR3 is TGTGCCAGCAGCTTGGCCAAGGGGGGGGCGGCGATGAACACTGAAGCTTTCTTT. Translating it yields CASSLAKGGAAMNTEAFF.

V and J are TRBV9 and TRBJ2-3, with D perhaps matching TRBD1 or TRBD2 (7 bases each). Germline lookup yields CDR1 SGDLS and CDR2 YYNGEE. The CDR3 length is 15 residues. The V end was cut by 3 bases, the J end by 1 base, with 12 bases between. CDR3 coding DNA: TGTGCCAGCAGCGCCAGGGGGGGCGGCACAGATACGCAGTATTTT. Translation gives CASSARGGGTDTQYF.

The chain is built from TRBV7-6 and TRBJ2-1, with 13 bases that match TRBD2. The CDR3 totals 16 residues. Germline CDR1 and CDR2: SGHVS and FNYEAQ. The V gene end was trimmed by 3 bases and the J gene end by 13 bases; junction bases not matched to a gene: 12. The CDR3 here is CASSFPGTSGILGQFF. The CDR3 DNA reads as TGTGCCAGCAGCTTTCCCGGGACTAGCGGGATATTGGGACAGTTCTTC.

The sample holds a few counts of this clonotype. This rearrangement joins TRBV5-5 to TRBJ2-7; the D is unclear. The CDR3 length is 12 residues. CDR1 is SGHKS, CDR2 YYEKEE, per germline (reference sequence). Deletions cut 4 bases from V and 6 bases from J, with 11 bases between. Written as DNA, the CDR3 is TGTGCCAGCAGCGCGAATCGCCTCGAGCAGTACTTC. Translated, it gives CASSANRLEQYF.